The clone carrying this TCR beta chain has just one count. The sample originates from a study of control samples from healthy donors and cancer patients. Germline CDR1 and CDR2: SGHDT and YYEEEE. Trimming cost V 3 bases and J 0 bases, with 13 bases left between them. CDR3 length: 16 residues. This table comes from immunoSEQ multiplex PCR, and its TCRdb copy is limited to in-frame clones, with some not included. In the table there are 110,000 or so clones, 70% to 85% of which are singletons. This sequence originates from a man aged 18-30 years in good health. The chain is built from TRBV5-6 and TRBJ1-3; weak D call: TRBD1 (5 bases). Sequencing was carried out using blood. As DNA, the CDR3 is TGTGCCAGCAGCTCGGGCGGGGGACTCTCTGGAAACACCATATATTTT. This encodes CASSSGGGLSGNTIYF.